What follows describes a single T cell receptor beta chain. The target antigen is unknown. Data came from immunoSEQ multiplex PCR; TCRdb stores just in-frame clones and leaves some out. The sample has roughly 64,000 clones, 81% seen once. Trimming shortened V by 6 bases and J by 6 bases, and 15 bases separated the two germline ends. This CDR3 region has 14 residues. Germline CDR1 reads MDHEN; CDR2 reads SYDVKM. The sample is drawn from a study of T cells in localized non-small cell lung cancer. General observations from the study: Highest T cell clonality was seen in uninvolved adjacent lung, surpassing that measured in tumor.

This clonotype was obtained from a man aged 40-75 years with stage II lung adenocarcinoma. The material was PBMCs, obtained before any cancer treatment. V is TRBV28 and J is TRBJ1-3; D is unclear. The CDR3 spells CASSYPPGVNTIYF. The CDR3 region has the DNA TGTGCCAGCAGCTATCCCCCAGGCGTAAACACCATATATTTT.